This T cell receptor (beta chain) comes out of a study of blood T cell repertoires in COVID-19. It was during active infection that Seattle patients were enrolled and then longitudinally followed. Per germline, CDR1 SGHNT and CDR2 YENEEA. CDR3 size: 13 residues. J was trimmed by 8 bases and V by 4 bases; bases with no gene match: 5. Sequencing was performed with immunoSEQ multiplex PCR; in TCRdb, only in-frame clones are kept and a portion is missing. The table shows around 38,000 clones, with about 85% occurring only once. The chain combines TRBV11-3 with TRBJ1-2, with 9 positions matching TRBD1. The sequence was collected from a man in his 60s with COVID-19, enrolled during active disease. The specimen sequenced was peripheral blood. As DNA, the CDR3 is TGTGCCAGCAGCTCGGGACAGGGCCACGGCTACACCTTC. Protein sequence: CASSSGQGHGYTF.